This is a list of T cell receptor beta chains from one sample in a study of blood T cell repertoires in COVID-19. This table comes from immunoSEQ multiplex PCR, and its TCRdb copy is limited to in-frame clones, with some not included. This table has about 120,000 clones, under 90% appearing once. Sequenced input: peripheral blood. Receptors originate from a man aged 55 to 70 with acute or convalescent COVID-19. Each CDR3 is given with its conserved first and last residue. The D gene is left open where the match is weak. Clone size is stated in some rows and not others, as once, few, many or a class when expanded.

NA	TRBD1	TRBV29-1	TRBJ2-1	CSVSGTETHPNNEQFF	TGCAGCGTTTCCGGGACAGAGACGCACCCAAACAATGAGCAGTTCTTC
NA	NA	TRBV28	TRBJ2-1	CASSSWYGTSTESSYNEQFF	TGTGCCAGCAGTTCCTGGTACGGGACTTCCACTGAGAGCTCCTACAATGAGCAGTTCTTC
once	NA	TRBV4-3	TRBJ1-1	CASSQDRAGRFGTEAFF	TGCGCCAGCAGCCAAGATAGGGCAGGGAGGTTTGGAACTGAAGCTTTCTTT
NA	NA	TRBV7-2	TRBJ1-5	CASSLGSGTNQPQHF	TGTGCCAGCAGCTTAGGTTCAGGGACTAACCAGCCCCAGCATTTT
NA	NA	TRBV28	TRBJ2-7	CASSLQVSSYEQYF	TGTGCCAGCAGTTTACAGGTTTCCTCCTACGAGCAGTACTTC
NA	TRBD1	TRBV6-2/TRBV6-3	TRBJ1-2	CASSLGQGNGYTF	TGTGCCAGCAGCCTGGGACAGGGAAATGGCTACACCTTC
NA	NA	TRBV12-2	TRBJ2-2	CASRLGTNTGELFF	TGTGCAAGTCGCTTAGGGACTAACACCGGGGAGCTGTTTTTT
NA	TRBD1	TRBV6-5	TRBJ1-6	CASSYADRVQSPLHF	TGTGCCAGCAGTTACGCTGACAGGGTTCAGTCACCCCTCCACTTT
NA	TRBD1	TRBV7-9	TRBJ2-5	CASSLVQGDRETQYF	TGTGCCAGCAGCTTGGTACAGGGGGACCGGGAGACCCAGTACTTC
NA	NA	TRBV20-1	TRBJ1-5	CSAIEGGSLGVYSNQPQHF	TGCAGTGCTATTGAGGGAGGGAGCCTAGGGGTTTATAGCAATCAGCCCCAGCATTTT
NA	NA	TRBV5-6	TRBJ1-2	CASSPRGIGYTF	TGTGCCAGCAGCCCCCGGGGTATTGGCTACACCTTC
NA	NA	TRBV29-1	TRBJ1-3	CSAWDKKSSGNTIYF	TGCAGCGCTTGGGACAAAAAGAGCTCTGGAAACACCATATATTTT
few	NA	TRBV5-4	TRBJ1-2	CASSLPEEALGGYTF	TGTGCCAGCAGCTTGCCAGAGGAGGCCTTGGGTGGCTACACCTTC
NA	NA	TRBV11-2	TRBJ2-5	CASSLGVQGSETQYF	TGTGCCAGCAGCTTAGGTGTTCAGGGGAGCGAGACCCAGTACTTC
few	NA	TRBV5-1	TRBJ1-3	CASSLAGDSGNTIYF	TGCGCCAGCAGCTTGGCGGGTGACTCTGGAAACACCATATATTTT
NA	NA	TRBV6-2/TRBV6-3	TRBJ2-6	CASSYPLGMGANVLTF	TGTGCCAGCAGTTACCCGCTAGGAATGGGGGCCAACGTCCTGACTTTC
NA	NA	TRBV6-5	TRBJ2-3	CASIHLASSQYF	TGTGCCAGCATCCATCTAGCTTCGTCGCAGTATTTT
NA	NA	TRBV6-5	TRBJ2-7	CASSLEQPPVEQYF	TGTGCCAGCAGTCTGGAACAGCCTCCGGTCGAGCAGTACTTC
NA	NA	TRBV10-3	TRBJ1-6	CAISGTKVGQSPRGTLHF	TGTGCCATCAGTGGGACCAAAGTTGGACAGTCTCCTAGGGGGACCCTCCACTTT
NA	TRBD1	TRBV12-3/TRBV12-4	TRBJ1-1	CASSFESPDRAFF	TGTGCCAGCAGTTTTGAAAGTCCGGACAGGGCTTTCTTT
few	NA	TRBV25-1	TRBJ1-1	CASSYSQNTEAFF	TGTGCCAGCAGTTACAGTCAGAACACTGAAGCTTTCTTT
NA	NA	TRBV15	TRBJ2-5	CATSRDPAVWETQYF	TGTGCCACCAGCAGAGATCCGGCGGTGTGGGAGACCCAGTACTTC
NA	TRBD2	TRBV7-2	TRBJ2-7	CASSWGLAGVEEQYF	TGTGCCAGCAGCTGGGGACTAGCGGGAGTCGAGGAGCAGTACTTC
NA	NA	TRBV20-1	TRBJ2-3	CSAPSTDTQYF	TGCAGTGCCCCTAGCACAGATACGCAGTATTTT
NA	NA	TRBV5-1	TRBJ2-3	CASSLVDSTDTQYF	TGCGCCAGCAGCTTGGTAGATAGCACAGATACGCAGTATTTT
NA	NA	TRBV6-5	TRBJ2-7	CASKKGLISYEQYF	TGTGCCAGCAAAAAGGGACTGATCTCCTACGAGCAGTACTTC
NA	NA	TRBV5-4	TRBJ2-7	CASSLRENEQYF	TGTGCCAGCAGCCTCCGGGAGAACGAGCAGTACTTC
NA	TRBD2	TRBV5-4	TRBJ2-1	CASSLTSGGNLREQFF	TGTGCCAGCAGCTTGACTAGCGGGGGCAACCTTCGGGAGCAGTTCTTC